The source of this T cell receptor (beta chain) is a study of blood T cell repertoires in COVID-19. V dropped 8 bases and J dropped 2; count of bases not matched to a gene: 12. CDR1 is MNHEY, CDR2 SVGAGI, per germline. This CDR3 has 15 amino acids. Using immunoSEQ multiplex PCR, the repertoire was profiled, and TCRdb retains in-frame clones only, with some absent. The sample consists of around 65,000 clones, around four fifths of them appearing once. The chain recombines TRBV6-5 with TRBJ2-7, with 7 bases that match TRBD2. Source material: peripheral blood. This TCR derives from a man in his 70s with acute or convalescent COVID-19. The CDR3 loop is CASGVTASGAYEQYF. CDR3 DNA: TGTGCCAGCGGAGTGACGGCTAGCGGAGCCTACGAGCAGTACTTC.